The 20 T cell receptor beta chains presented below share a single source sample, sequenced in a study of T-cell reconstitution after alpha-beta-depleted transplantation in children. Preparation of the TCRbeta library involved a method that used unique molecular identifiers. TCRdb recomputed calls from the PCR reads with MiXCR, one row per CDR3 protein. The sample includes tens of thousands of distinct CDR3 sequences, roughly 4.5% of them seen just once. Sequenced material: PBMCs, mostly from graft donor cells, taken 180 days after TCRalphabeta/CD19-depleted stem cell transplant. Source of these receptors: a boy in the first two years of life who had a stem cell transplant for acute myeloid leukemia, so the T cells may come from the graft donor.

This clonotype was seen many times. The chain is built from TRBV7-9 and TRBJ2-7; 10 positions agree with TRBD1. The V and J ends lost 2 bases and 2 bases, in that order; junction bases with no gene match: 6. The CDR3 runs to 16 residues. Germline CDR1 SEHNR, CDR2 FQNEAQ (reference sequence). The CDR3 sequence: CASSLLPGQGPYEQYF. DNA for the CDR3: TGTGCCAGCAGCTTATTGCCGGGACAGGGGCCCTACGAGCAGTACTTC.

This clonotype was counted at least ten times. This chain joins TRBV5-5 and TRBJ1-6; D is uncertain. The V end was cut by 3 bases, the J end by 10 bases, with 5 bases between. CDR1 SGHKS and CDR2 YYEKEE come from the germline V gene (reference sequence). The CDR3 runs 11 residues. The CDR3 sequence is CASSSGSPLHF. DNA of the CDR3: TGTGCCAGCAGCTCTGGATCACCCCTCCACTTT.

This clonotype has ten or more counts. V and J are TRBV20-1 and TRBJ2-5; a weak D match, TRBD1 (5 bases). Trimming took 6 bases from V and 3 from J, leaving 26 bases between them. The germline CDR1 and CDR2 sequences are DFQATT and SNEGSKA (reference sequence). The length of the CDR3 is 17 residues. The CDR3 spells CSARPQGRSLMEETQYF. For the CDR3, the DNA is TGCAGTGCCCGTCCCCAGGGCCGGTCGCTTATGGAAGAGACCCAGTACTTC.

In this sample, this clonotype turned up many times. CDR3 in amino acids: CASKTGRNEKLFF. CDR3 nucleotide sequence: TGTGCCAGCAAGACAGGACGGAATGAAAAACTGTTTTTT. The chain recombines TRBV4-2 with TRBJ1-4; weak D call: TRBD1 (6 bases). Between the trimmed V and J ends, which lost 7 bases and 5 bases, there was a span of 11 bases. Looked up from germline, CDR1 is LGHNA and CDR2 is YNFKEQ. This CDR3 has 13 amino acids.

This clonotype was counted at least ten times. The chain has TRBV12-3 or TRBV12-4 and TRBJ2-1, with 9 bases identical to TRBD2. CDR3 length equals 15 residues. V dropped 5 bases and J dropped 1; count of bases not matched to a gene: 3. The CDR3 loop is CASSPSGGSYNEQFF. CDR3 DNA: TGTGCCAGCAGTCCCAGCGGGGGGTCCTACAATGAGCAGTTCTTC.

Ten or more counts support this clonotype. The J gene is TRBJ2-7, the V gene TRBV12-3 or TRBV12-4, with D maybe TRBD2 (5 bases). The CDR3 length is 13 residues. V was shortened by 6 bases and J by 6 bases, with 15 bases between the two germline ends. CDR3 region: CASSLNGVSEQYV. In DNA, the CDR3 is TGTGCCAGCAGCCTAAACGGGGTAAGCGAGCAGTACGTC.

This clonotype has at least ten counts. The chain links TRBV18 to TRBJ2-7, with TRBD1 as a possible D gene (6 bases). V lost 6 bases and J lost 3, with 15 bases in between. From germline, CDR1 is KGHSH and CDR2 LQKENI. The CDR3 extends over 14 amino acids. The CDR3 DNA follows: TGTGCCAGCTCTGTGACAGGCGGAGACTACGAGCAGTACTTC. It is translated as CASSVTGGDYEQYF.

Worth noting for this clonotype: This may arise from a read error, as a much more abundant clone is one base away. V gene TRBV20-1 combines with J gene TRBJ2-5; the D gene is possibly TRBD2 (5 bases). The ends were cut back, 6 bases at V and 4 bases at J, with 9 bases in the middle. The CDR3 extends over 11 amino acids. Per the germline V gene, CDR1 is DFQATT and CDR2 is SNEGSKA (reference sequence). The chain's CDR3 is CSATEGETQYF. The DNA for the CDR3 is TGCAGTGCAACAGAGGGAGAGACCCAGTACTTC.

This clonotype was seen ten or more times. The chain couples TRBV12-3 or TRBV12-4 to TRBJ1-5; D remains unclear. This CDR3 is built from 14 residues. The germline V and J ends were trimmed by 3 bases and 3 bases, with 9 bases remaining between them. The CDR3: CASSFSGYNQPQHF. The DNA for the CDR3 is TGTGCCAGCAGTTTCTCAGGCTACAATCAGCCCCAGCATTTT.

This clonotype was counted at least ten times. This chain links TRBV7-9 with TRBJ2-1; a possible D gene is TRBD2 (6 bases). This CDR3 contains 14 residues. Germline V CDR1 and CDR2: SEHNR, FQNEAQ (reference sequence). Trimming stripped 3 bases from V and 7 bases from J, with 13 bases between. CDR3 sequence reads: CASSLYRRDNEQFF. Written as DNA, the CDR3 is TGTGCCAGCAGCTTGTATAGGAGGGATAATGAGCAGTTCTTC.

There are many counts of this clonotype. The chain combines TRBV7-2 with TRBJ1-5; TRBD1 matches 7 bases. The CDR3 loop spans 13 amino acids. CDR1 is SGHTA, CDR2 FQGNSA, per germline. Trimming removed 5 bases from V and 6 bases from J; junction bases left unmatched: 4. The CDR3 DNA is TGTGCCAGCAGCCGGGGACAGCCTCAGCCCCAGCATTTT. The encoded protein is CASSRGQPQPQHF.

This clonotype appeared a few times. The chain joins TRBV18 to TRBJ2-7; D gene unclear. Trimming left V 0 bases short and J 4 bases short, with 10 bases between. Per the germline V gene, CDR1 is KGHSH and CDR2 is LQKENI. The CDR3 is 14 residues long. CDR3 protein: CASSPPGWEYEQYF. CDR3 nucleotide sequence: TGTGCCAGCTCACCACCGGGATGGGAATACGAGCAGTACTTC.

This clonotype was recorded at least ten times. V gene TRBV7-3 combines with J gene TRBJ1-1; maybe TRBD1 (6 bases). The V gene's germline CDR1 is SGHTA and CDR2 FQGTGA. Trimming took 5 bases from V and 0 from J, leaving 19 bases between them. This CDR3 has 17 residues. The CDR3 loop reads CASSHGGTSAMNTEAFF. For the CDR3, the DNA is TGTGCCAGCAGCCATGGCGGGACATCAGCCATGAACACTGAAGCTTTCTTT.

This clonotype was found many times. The chain recombines TRBV10-2 with TRBJ2-1; 10 nucleotides agree with TRBD1. Germline-derived CDR1 and CDR2 are WSHSY and SAAADI. The CDR3 length is 14 residues. The V gene end was trimmed by 8 bases and the J gene end by 7 bases; junction bases not matched to a gene: 8. DNA of the CDR3: TGCGCCAGCGGGTGGGGACAGGGGACTAATGAGCAGTTCTTC. This encodes CASGWGQGTNEQFF.

This clonotype was found many times. The CDR3 nucleotides are TGCGCCAGCAGGCCGGGCAGGGGTTATGGAAACACCATATATTTT. It translates to CASRPGRGYGNTIYF. The chain uses TRBV4-3 and TRBJ1-3; TRBD1 might be the D (6 bases). The CDR3 is 15 amino acids. Trimming took 6 bases from V and 3 from J, leaving 15 bases between them. The germline V gene encodes CDR1 LGHNA and CDR2 YSLEER.

Many counts were recorded for this clonotype. The chain uses TRBV20-1 and TRBJ1-1; D call uncertain. This CDR3 comprises 17 residues. Germline CDR1 is DFQATT and CDR2 is SNEGSKA (reference sequence). With 1 base removed from V and 1 base from J, the gap between germline ends came to 19 bases. The CDR3 is CSARADVRGYRNTEAFF. In nucleotides, the CDR3 is TGCAGTGCTAGAGCTGACGTACGAGGTTACAGGAACACTGAAGCTTTCTTT.

This clonotype was detected many times. The chain recombines TRBV12-3 or TRBV12-4 with TRBJ1-2; 7 bases are a match to TRBD1. This CDR3 comprises 13 residues. Unmatched junction bases numbered 4, after V lost 3 bases and J lost 6 bases. The DNA of the CDR3 is TGTGCCAGCAGTTTCGACAGGGATCATGGCTACACCTTC. Translating gives CASSFDRDHGYTF.

In its sample, this clonotype was seen many times. This chain joins TRBV12-3 or TRBV12-4 and TRBJ2-3; D gene ambiguous. The CDR3 loop spans 14 amino acids. V was pared by 4 bases and J by 3 bases, with 11 bases between. DNA for the CDR3: TGTGCCAGCAGTTCGGAAGTTTGGACAGATACGCAGTATTTT. It encodes CASSSEVWTDTQYF.

This clonotype was observed many times. The chain employs TRBV20-1 and TRBJ2-5; D assignment may be TRBD1 or TRBD2 (5 bases each). The germline V and J ends were trimmed by 2 bases and 4 bases, with 14 bases remaining between them. The CDR3 is made up of 14 amino acids. Germline lookup yields CDR1 DFQATT and CDR2 SNEGSKA (reference sequence). The CDR3 coding sequence is TGCAGTGCTAGACTCCCGGGACGGGGAGAGACCCAGTACTTC. This gives the protein CSARLPGRGETQYF.

This clonotype has ten or more counts. The chain uses TRBV10-3 and TRBJ2-1; TRBD2 matches at 14 bases. V gave up 0 bases and J gave up 8 bases; unmatched junction bases: 6. Germline-derived CDR1 and CDR2 are ENHRY and SYGVKD. CDR3 length equals 17 residues. The CDR3 here is CAISESTSGGARDEQFF. Here the CDR3 DNA reads TGTGCCATCAGTGAGTCGACTAGCGGGGGGGCGAGGGATGAGCAGTTCTTC.